These 10 T cell receptor beta chains share one sample of origin, sequenced in a study of T cells after yellow fever vaccination. One entry per CDR3 protein results from TCRdb running MiXCR on the 5' RACE reads. The sample records around 250,000 distinct CDR3 sequences, roughly 7.2% being singletons. The sequencing used CD4+ T cells sorted from PBMCs, collected 15 days after the yellow fever booster vaccination. These TCRs come from a young man who received the YFV17D yellow fever vaccine.

The chain carries TRBV5-1 and TRBJ2-1; possible D gene TRBD1, 8 bases. V lost 3 bases and J 8 bases, leaving 24 bases between the germline ends. The CDR3 is made up of 17 amino acids. Looked up from germline, CDR1 is SGHRS and CDR2 is YFSETQ. The chain's CDR3 is CASSSSPRTGRGDEQFF. The CDR3 DNA reads TGCGCCAGCAGCTCGAGCCCTAGGACAGGGAGGGGAGATGAGCAGTTCTTC.

The sample holds many counts of this clonotype. The CDR3 here is CASSFPGVDNEQFF. The DNA of the CDR3 is TGTGCCAGCAGCTTCCCGGGAGTGGACAATGAGCAGTTCTTC. The rearrangement uses TRBV7-8 and TRBJ2-1; a weak D match, TRBD2 (6 bases). Germline CDR1 is SGHVS and CDR2 is FQNEAQ. This CDR3 comprises 14 residues. The germline V and J ends were trimmed by 3 bases and 5 bases, with 11 bases remaining between them.

At least ten counts were recorded for this clonotype. The genes are TRBV6-1 and TRBJ2-7; a weak D match, TRBD1 (5 bases). V dropped 6 bases and J dropped 3 bases, with 15 bases sitting between them. Germline CDR1 and CDR2: MNHNS and SASEGT. This CDR3 comprises 14 residues. The CDR3 DNA reads TGTGCCAGCAGCCCCCAGGGTCCCGACTACGAGCAGTACTTC. Residues: CASSPQGPDYEQYF.

This clonotype was found many times. The chain couples TRBV29-1 to TRBJ2-5; D may be TRBD1 (6 bases). The CDR3 runs to 13 residues. Germline V CDR1 and CDR2: SQVTM, ANQGSEA. Deletions cut 5 bases from V and 2 bases from J, with 12 bases between. CDR3 nucleotides: TGCAGCGTTTGGACAGCGAAACAAGAGACCCAGTACTTC. The encoded protein is CSVWTAKQETQYF.

Ten or more counts support this clonotype. This rearrangement joins TRBV7-2 to TRBJ2-2; D uncertain. V was trimmed by 1 base and J by 8 bases, leaving 2 bases between them. Per germline, CDR1 SGHTA and CDR2 FQGNSA. The CDR3 contains 11 residues. CDR3 in DNA: TGTGCCAGCAGCTTAGTGGGGGAGCTGTTTTTT. Protein sequence: CASSLVGELFF.

There are many counts of this clonotype. This rearrangement joins TRBV5-1 to TRBJ2-3; no clear D gene. The CDR3 totals 13 residues. V was trimmed by 4 bases and J by 0 bases, leaving 6 bases between them. CDR1 SGHRS and CDR2 YFSETQ come from the germline V gene. The CDR3 sequence: CASSGSSTDTQYF. In DNA, the CDR3 is TGCGCCAGCAGCGGCAGTAGCACAGATACGCAGTATTTT.

V and J are TRBV2 and TRBJ2-1; D ambiguous. CDR3 size: 12 residues. In germline, CDR1 is SNHLY, CDR2 FYNNEI. V shed 8 bases and J shed 9 bases, with 14 bases lying between them. CDR3: CASALSRFEQFF. The CDR3 nucleotides are TGTGCCAGCGCCCTGTCTAGGTTTGAGCAGTTCTTC.

This clonotype turned up a few times. The V call is TRBV5-6, the J call TRBJ2-1; the match to TRBD1 covers 9 bases. The V gene end was trimmed by 3 bases and the J gene end by 2 bases; junction bases not matched to a gene: 3. CDR3 length: 15 amino acids. Looked up from germline, CDR1 is SGHDT and CDR2 is YYEEEE. CDR3 in amino acids: CASSWGTGTYNEQFF. DNA of the CDR3: TGTGCCAGCAGCTGGGGGACAGGGACCTACAATGAGCAGTTCTTC.

The J gene is TRBJ1-5, the V gene TRBV3-1; D gene ambiguous. V lost 2 bases to trimming and J lost 0 bases, with 5 bases between them. This CDR3 comprises 14 residues. CDR1 LGHDT and CDR2 YNNKEL come from the germline V gene (reference sequence). The CDR3 protein is CASSQSGSNQPQHF. The CDR3 bases are TGTGCCAGCAGCCAAAGTGGTAGCAATCAGCCCCAGCATTTT.

This clonotype has just a few counts. V usage is TRBV7-2 and J usage is TRBJ2-5; no clear D gene. Germline CDR1 and CDR2: SGHTA and FQGNSA. The CDR3 length is 16 residues. V was trimmed by 1 base and J by 0 bases, leaving 12 bases between them. The CDR3 here is CASSLGDPPYQETQYF. The CDR3 nucleotides are TGTGCCAGCAGCTTAGGGGATCCACCTTACCAAGAGACCCAGTACTTC. The whole variable domain, remainder taken from reference TRBV7-2 and TRBJ2-5, is GAGVSQSPSNKVTEKGKDVELRCDPISGHTALYWYRQSLGQGLEFLIYFQGNSAPDKSGLPSDRFSAERTGGSVSTLTIQRTQQEDSAVYLCASSLGDPPYQETQYFGPGTRLLVL.